This TCR beta chain originates from a study of cytomegalovirus exposure and HLA in healthy donors. General observations from the study: The investigators catalogued 150 to 200 TCR beta chains as cytomegalovirus-associated.

About this clone: The target antigen is unknown.

The method was immunoSEQ multiplex PCR; TCRdb's version includes in-frame clones alone and lacks a portion of them. The data show 110,000 to 150,000 clones, with 86% seen just once and less than 3% held by the top ten. The CDR3 sequence is 14 residues long. Germline V gives CDR1 SGHTA, CDR2 FQGNSA. V lost 5 bases and J lost 5, with 12 bases in between. Sequenced: PBMCs. The receptor comes from a man aged 18-30 years in good health and CMV-seronegative. V is TRBV7-2 and J is TRBJ1-4, with D possibly matching TRBD1 (6 bases). Written as DNA, the CDR3 is TGTGCCAGCAGCCCCGGGACATTAAATGAAAAACTGTTTTTT. This gives the protein CASSPGTLNEKLFF.